Shown below are 27 T cell receptor beta chains from a single sample sequenced in a study of cytomegalovirus exposure and HLA in healthy donors. This PCR relied on a set of 60 Vbeta primers and 13 Jbeta primers. The method was immunoSEQ multiplex PCR; TCRdb's version includes in-frame clones alone and lacks a portion of them. The table lists about 94,000 clones, more than 75% of them singletons, with around 0.74% in the top ten. Sequencing was carried out using PBMCs. The source is a woman aged 60-75 years in good health and CMV-seronegative.

The chain combines TRBV19 with TRBJ2-1; 7 nucleotides agree with TRBD1. The CDR3 totals 15 residues. Germline CDR1 and CDR2: LNHDA and SQIVND (reference sequence). V lost 6 bases, J lost 4 bases, and 9 bases stayed unmatched. Written as DNA, the CDR3 is TGTGCCAGTAGAACACAGGGGTTGGCTTACAATGAGCAGTTCTTC. It encodes CASRTQGLAYNEQFF.

This chain connects TRBV6-5 to TRBJ1-5; 8 nucleotides agree with TRBD1. Germline V gene sequence: CDR1 MNHEY, CDR2 SVGAGI. The V gene end was trimmed by 4 bases and the J gene end by 6 bases; junction bases not matched to a gene: 11. The CDR3 is 16 residues long. Here the CDR3 DNA reads TGTGCCAGCAGTTTCCCGACAGGGGCGCTGGGTCAGCCCCAGCATTTT. Translation gives CASSFPTGALGQPQHF.

The chain joins TRBV18 to TRBJ1-2, with D perhaps matching TRBD1 (5 bases). The CDR3 covers 13 residues. CDR1 and CDR2 from the germline V gene are KGHSH and LQKENI. The V end was cut by 3 bases, the J end by 2 bases, with 7 bases between. In DNA, the CDR3 is TGTGCCAGCTCACCGGACAAGAACTATGGCTACACCTTC. Residues: CASSPDKNYGYTF.

The chain carries TRBV7-9 and TRBJ2-7; D is possibly TRBD1 (6 bases). Trimming removed 0 bases from V and 3 bases from J, with 9 bases in between. The CDR3 consists of 14 residues. CDR1 is SEHNR, CDR2 FQNEAQ, per germline (reference sequence). The CDR3 coding sequence is TGTGCCAGCAGCTTAGCGGGGGCCTTCTACGAGCAGTACTTC. Protein sequence: CASSLAGAFYEQYF.

The chain has TRBV7-8 and TRBJ1-6; unclear D gene. The CDR3 sequence is 15 residues long. The germline gives CDR1 SGHVS, CDR2 FQNEAQ. With 7 bases removed from V and 0 bases from J, the gap between germline ends came to 10 bases. Here the CDR3 reads CASIGGSSYNSPLHF. DNA of the CDR3: TGTGCCAGCATAGGAGGGAGCTCCTATAATTCACCCCTCCACTTT.

Remarks on this clone: This CDR3 is also generated by other DNA sequences in the sample. This sequence joins TRBV2 and TRBJ2-7, with D unclear. The germline V and J ends were trimmed by 2 bases and 4 bases, with 6 bases remaining between them. The germline CDR1 and CDR2 sequences are SNHLY and FYNNEI. The CDR3 has 12 amino acids. CDR3 bases: TGTGCCAGCAGTGAACTTTCTTACGAGCAGTACTTC. This translates into CASSELSYEQYF.

This clone was picked up a small number of times. The same CDR3 arises from other DNA sequences in this sample as well. The genes are TRBV28 and TRBJ1-4; no clear D gene. V lost 3 bases and J 2 bases, leaving 7 bases between the germline ends. The germline CDR1 and CDR2 sequences are MDHEN and SYDVKM. The CDR3 covers 14 residues. The CDR3 loop is CASSLAGTNEKLFF. The CDR3 coding sequence is TGTGCCAGCAGTTTGGCAGGCACTAATGAAAAACTGTTTTTT. Based on the CDR3 plus reference TRBV28 and TRBJ1-4, the full variable domain is DVKVTQSSRYLVKRTGEKVFLECVQDMDHENMFWYRQDPGLGLRLIYFSYDVKMKEKGDIPEGYSVSREKKERFSLILESASTNQTSMYLCASSLAGTNEKLFFGSGTQLSVL.

This chain uses TRBV27 with TRBJ2-1; TRBD2 aligns across 14 bases. The germline gives CDR1 MNHEY, CDR2 SMNVEV (reference sequence). Unmatched junction bases numbered 3, after V lost 6 bases and J lost 8 bases. The CDR3 length is 14 residues. CDR3 sequence (DNA): TGTGCCAGCAGAGGGACTAGCGGGAGTGATGAGCAGTTCTTC. Translated: CASRGTSGSDEQFF.

V gene TRBV30 combines with J gene TRBJ2-7, with D possibly matching TRBD2 (5 bases). Trimming removed 2 bases at V and 2 bases at J, with 10 bases between. This CDR3 contains 13 residues. Germline lookup yields CDR1 GTSNPN and CDR2 SVGIG (reference sequence). DNA of the CDR3: TGTGCCTGGAGTCTAGCTCAAACCTACGAGCAGTACTTC. Protein sequence: CAWSLAQTYEQYF.

J is TRBJ2-2 and V is TRBV28; 8 bases align to TRBD1. The CDR3 runs 15 residues. V lost 6 bases, J lost 0 bases, and 3 bases stayed unmatched. Per the germline V gene, CDR1 is MDHEN and CDR2 is SYDVKM. The CDR3 here is CASRRQGSNTGELFF. DNA of the CDR3: TGTGCCAGCAGACGACAGGGGTCGAACACCGGGGAGCTGTTTTTT.

The rearrangement links TRBV28 to TRBJ1-4; 10 bases are a match to TRBD1. Germline CDR1 MDHEN, CDR2 SYDVKM. V trimming: 9 bases; J trimming: 5 bases; junction bases outside the gene matches: 6. This CDR3 has 14 residues. CDR3 region: CARRPGQGNEKLFF. The CDR3 DNA reads TGTGCCAGACGGCCGGGACAGGGGAATGAAAAACTGTTTTTT. The full variable domain, completed using reference TRBV28 and TRBJ1-4, is DVKVTQSSRYLVKRTGEKVFLECVQDMDHENMFWYRQDPGLGLRLIYFSYDVKMKEKGDIPEGYSVSREKKERFSLILESASTNQTSMYLCARRPGQGNEKLFFGSGTQLSVL.

The V and J genes are TRBV6-4 and TRBJ2-2, with 8 bases that match TRBD2. Germline V gene sequence: CDR1 MRHNA, CDR2 SNTAGT. J gave up 3 bases and V 6 bases, and 3 bases lay outside the gene matches. The CDR3 totals 14 residues. Here the CDR3 DNA reads TGTGCCAGCAGAGTGGGACTAGACACCGGGGAGCTGTTTTTT. Translating gives CASRVGLDTGELFF.

V is TRBV5-4 and J is TRBJ2-1; 8 positions agree with TRBD1. The CDR3 runs to 16 residues. Germline V gene sequence: CDR1 SGHNT, CDR2 YYREEE (reference sequence). The junction had 13 bases not matched to a gene; V was cut back by 2 bases and J by 9 bases. Here the CDR3 DNA reads TGTGCCAGCAGCTTACCAGGGGGCCTCGCTGCGGGTGAGCAGTTCTTC. It yields the protein CASSLPGGLAAGEQFF.

In the case of this clone: A read error may account for a junction end that differs from germline. CDR3 in amino acids: CSVEVFQGTDTQYF. In DNA, the CDR3 is TGCAGCGTTGAAGTCTTTCAGGGCACCGATACGCAGTATTTT. The chain uses TRBV29-1 and TRBJ2-3, with TRBD1 as a possible D gene (5 bases). The CDR3 is 14 residues long. Germline lookup yields CDR1 SQVTM and CDR2 ANQGSEA.

J is TRBJ2-6 and V is TRBV5-4; 9 positions agree with TRBD1. The CDR3 runs 18 residues. Germline assignment: CDR1 SGHNT and CDR2 YYREEE (reference sequence). J was trimmed by 0 bases and V by 4 bases; bases with no gene match: 8. The chain's CDR3 is CASSTRTGAVSGANVLTF. The CDR3 bases are TGTGCCAGCAGCACCCGGACAGGGGCCGTCTCTGGGGCCAACGTCCTGACTTTC. Complete variable domain (other parts from reference TRBV5-4 and TRBJ2-6): ETGVTQSPTHLIKTRGQQVTLRCSSQSGHNTVSWYQQALGQGPQFIFQYYREEENGRGNFPPRFSGLQFPNYSSELNVNALELDDSALYLCASSTRTGAVSGANVLTFGAGSRLTVL.

The rearrangement links TRBV25-1 to TRBJ1-2, with 7 bases matching TRBD1. The CDR3 is 14 amino acids. V gave up 2 bases and J gave up 7 bases; unmatched junction bases: 7. Germline CDR1 and CDR2: MGHDK and SYGVNS. For the CDR3, the DNA is TGTGCCAGCAGTGAAGCAGGAGGGGGCCCTGGCTACACCTTC. Translating gives CASSEAGGGPGYTF.

This clone occurred a few times. The rearrangement uses TRBV5-8 and TRBJ2-1; TRBD1 matches at 7 bases. CDR1 and CDR2 from the germline V gene are SGHTS and YDEGEE. The CDR3 sequence is 15 residues long. The V segment lost 3 bases and the J segment 9 bases; nucleotides outside the gene matches: 12. CDR3 loop: CASSWRSGTVREQFF. Here the CDR3 DNA reads TGTGCCAGCAGCTGGAGGTCTGGGACAGTGCGTGAGCAGTTCTTC.

This chain links TRBV27 with TRBJ1-4; D is undetermined. This CDR3 spans 14 amino acids. Germline CDR1 reads MNHEY; CDR2 reads SMNVEV (reference sequence). V shed 6 bases and J shed 5 bases, with 13 bases lying between them. The CDR3 nucleotides read TGTGCCAGCAGACTCAGCGGACCGAATGAAAAACTGTTTTTT. Protein product: CASRLSGPNEKLFF.

V usage is TRBV11-2 and J usage is TRBJ1-1; 8 bases agree with TRBD1. CDR3 size: 14 residues. After removal of 5 bases from V and 4 bases from J, the junction contained 6 bases not matched to a gene. CDR1 and CDR2 from the germline V gene are SGHAT and FQNNGV. In DNA, the CDR3 is TGTGCCAGCAGCACCCGACAGGGGAGCACTGAAGCTTTCTTT. Translating gives CASSTRQGSTEAFF.

The chain recombines TRBV2 with TRBJ2-2; 11 bases map to TRBD2. V lost 4 bases to trimming and J lost 6 bases; unmatched junction nucleotides: 1. CDR1 is SNHLY, CDR2 FYNNEI, per germline. The CDR3 length is 14 residues. The CDR3 nucleotides read TGTGCCAGCAGTGTGACTAGCGGGGCCGGGGAGCTGTTTTTT. This sequence encodes CASSVTSGAGELFF.

CDR3 in amino acids: CASGLGDYEQYF. The CDR3 coding sequence is TGTGCTAGTGGTTTGGGCGACTACGAGCAGTACTTC. The V and J genes are TRBV12-5 and TRBJ2-7; D unresolved. The CDR3 totals 12 residues. Germline assignment: CDR1 LGHNT and CDR2 FRNRAP. V lost 1 base to trimming and J lost 3 bases, with 4 bases between them.

V usage is TRBV5-4 and J usage is TRBJ2-7; 8 bases agree with TRBD2. CDR3 size: 15 residues. Germline V gene sequence: CDR1 SGHNT, CDR2 YYREEE (reference sequence). V shed 1 base, J shed 3 bases, and the junction held 6 bases outside the gene matches. The CDR3 DNA is TGTGCCAGCAGCTTGCGGGGGGGACCCGGCTACGAGCAGTACTTC. Translated, it gives CASSLRGGPGYEQYF.

The chain carries TRBV2 and TRBJ2-2; 10 positions match TRBD1. The CDR3 is 15 amino acids. Germline V gene sequence: CDR1 SNHLY, CDR2 FYNNEI. J lost 7 bases, V lost 5 bases, and 7 bases had no gene match. CDR3 in DNA: TGTGCCAGCAGTCCGGGGACAGGGGATATCGGGGAGCTGTTTTTT. It specifies CASSPGTGDIGELFF.

In this sample, this clone turned up a few times. A far larger clone is one nucleotide away, so this likely arose from a read error. Other DNA sequences from this sample encode an identical CDR3 as well. The V gene is TRBV7-2, the J gene TRBJ1-5; D perhaps matches TRBD1 (6 bases). The CDR3 runs 14 residues. The V gene lost 1 base and the J gene lost 2 bases, with 6 bases spanning the gap. Germline V CDR1 and CDR2: SGHTA, FQGNSA. CDR3 nucleotide sequence: TGTGCCAGCAGCTTAGGACAGGGCAATCAGCCCCAGCATTTT. This sequence encodes CASSLGQGNQPQHF.

CDR3 sequence (DNA): TGTGCCAGCAGTTACGGGAATAGCGGGAATGAGCAGTTCTTC. Protein: CASSYGNSGNEQFF. This chain uses TRBV6-5 with TRBJ2-1, with 7 bases lining up with TRBD2. This CDR3 contains 14 residues. V shed 2 bases and J 7 bases; nucleotides not matched to a gene: 5. Germline CDR1 reads MNHEY; CDR2 reads SVGAGI.

The rearrangement uses TRBV28 and TRBJ2-7, with D possibly being TRBD2 (6 bases). The germline V and J ends were trimmed by 7 bases and 5 bases, with 15 bases remaining between them. The CDR3 sequence is 13 residues long. Germline values: CDR1 MDHEN, CDR2 SYDVKM. CDR3 region: CASINVGEDEQYF. For the CDR3, the DNA is TGTGCCAGCATAAACGTGGGGGAGGACGAGCAGTACTTC.

This clone has just one count. The chain joins TRBV29-1 to TRBJ1-5; D unresolved. Trimming left V 2 bases short and J 2 bases short, with 7 bases between. CDR1 is SQVTM and CDR2 is ANQGSEA in the germline V gene. The CDR3 has 13 residues. The CDR3 region has the DNA TGCAGCGTTGAACTCGGGGGCAATCAGCCCCAGCATTTT. This encodes CSVELGGNQPQHF.